This T cell receptor beta chain was found in a study of blood T cell repertoires in COVID-19. Overall study context: The United States, Italy and Spain were the sources of the acute and convalescent COVID-19 samples.

This clone was observed a few times. TCRdb's table, derived via immunoSEQ multiplex PCR, lists solely in-frame clones and lacks some. The data hold 110,000 to 150,000 clones, with roughly 78% observed a single time. This receptor was identified in a woman aged 50 to 60 who had recovered from COVID-19. Specimen: PBMCs or T cells enriched from blood (not recorded which).

CDR3 region: CASTSDRDLNTGELFF. The CDR3 DNA is TGTGCCAGTACTTCCGACAGGGATCTGAACACCGGGGAGCTGTTTTTT. This chain joins TRBV19 and TRBJ2-2; 7 nucleotides line up with TRBD1. CDR3 size: 16 residues. Germline assignment: CDR1 LNHDA and CDR2 SQIVND (reference sequence). V shed 7 bases, J shed 1 base, and the junction held 9 bases outside the gene matches. Drawing the rest from reference TRBV19 and TRBJ2-2, the complete variable domain is DGGITQSPKYLFRKEGQNVTLSCEQNLNHDAMYWYRQDPGQGLRLIYYSQIVNDFQKGDIAEGYSVSREKKESFPLTVTSAQKNPTAFYLCASTSDRDLNTGELFFGEGSRLTVL.